These 31 T cell receptor beta chains were sequenced from one sample in a study of tumor-infiltrating lymphocytes in primary liver carcinoma. Unsorted whole blood supplied the RNA, and germline DNA was extracted too. TCR beta cDNA was made from 500 ng total RNA with a constant-region primer. Libraries covering TCR beta were generated through three nested multiplex PCR rounds (using a slightly modified ARM-PCR). TRBV1-TRBV30 forward primers and a C-beta reverse primer were used in the first two PCR rounds, which each ran for about 11 cycles. TCRdb called the multiplex PCR reads again in MiXCR, with one record for every CDR3 protein. The table includes 330,000 or so distinct CDR3 sequences, around three fifths detected once. Sample: peripheral blood. The receptors stem from a man in his forties with primary liver carcinoma and hepatitis B virus infection.

This clonotype was counted only a few times. V is TRBV7-9 and J is TRBJ2-1; 7 positions agree with TRBD2. Germline CDR1 reads SEHNR; CDR2 reads FQNEAQ (reference sequence). This CDR3 region has 13 residues. Losses at the gene ends were 6 bases for V and 8 bases for J; bases not matched to a gene: 7. In nucleotides, the CDR3 is TGTGCCAGCAGGAACACTAGCGTCCATGAGCAGTTCTTC. Residues: CASRNTSVHEQFF.

As regards this clonotype: The junction departs from germline at one end; a sequencing error may be responsible. The chain has TRBV11-2 and TRBJ2-7; 7 positions agree with TRBD1. CDR3 length: 15 residues. CDR1 and CDR2 from the germline V gene are SGHAT and FQNNGV. Here the CDR3 DNA reads TGTGCCAACAGCATAAGGACAGGCCGAACATACGAGCAGTACTTC. Translation gives CANSIRTGRTYEQYF.

In regard to this clonotype: Relative to the germline gene, one junction end is altered; a read error may explain this. V and J are TRBV11-3 and TRBJ2-2; 10 bases fit TRBD2. CDR1 and CDR2 from the germline V gene are SGHNT and YENEEA. The CDR3 totals 14 residues. CDR3 nucleotide sequence: TGTGCCAGCGGCTTAGGACTAGCGGCCGGGGAGCTGTTTTTT. The encoded protein is CASGLGLAAGELFF. Filled out from reference TRBV11-3 and TRBJ2-2, the complete variable domain reads EAGVVQSPRYKIIEKKQPVAFWCNPISGHNTLYWYLQNLGQGPELLIRYENEEAVDDSQLPKDRFSAERLKGVDSTLKIQPAELGDSAVYLCASGLGLAAGELFFGEGSRLTVL.

The table lists this clonotype with many counts. V and J are TRBV29-1 and TRBJ2-1; D is unresolved. The CDR3 consists of 13 residues. Per the germline V gene, CDR1 is SQVTM and CDR2 is ANQGSEA. V was clipped by 7 bases and J by 0 bases, with 10 bases between them. The CDR3 DNA is TGCAGCGGGGATAGGAGCTCCTACAATGAGCAGTTCTTC. Translated: CSGDRSSYNEQFF.

This clonotype turned up a few times. A read error is possible here, since a much larger clone lies one base away. This rearrangement joins TRBV7-9 to TRBJ2-7, with D perhaps TRBD1 (5 bases). Trimming pared 7 bases from V and 3 bases from J, leaving 13 bases between. CDR1 and CDR2 (germline): SEHNR, FQNEAQ (reference sequence). This CDR3 comprises 13 residues. The CDR3 DNA reads as TGTGCCAGCACTTCAGGGAAGGTCTACGAGCAGTACTTC. Translating gives CASTSGKVYEQYF.

Points on this clonotype: This clone may be a read error of a much larger clone one base away. The CDR3 does not close with the conserved phenylalanine or tryptophan, likely indicating a read error. The rearrangement joins TRBV6-5 to TRBJ1-2; maybe TRBD1 (6 bases). V gave up 7 bases and J gave up 6 bases, with 12 bases separating them. The V gene's germline CDR1 is MNHEY and CDR2 SVGAGI. The CDR3 totals 12 residues. In DNA form, the CDR3 reads TGTGCCAGCAAGGGGGGCACAGATGGCTACACCCTC. As protein: CASKGGTDGYTL.

With respect to this clonotype: Relative to the germline gene, one junction end is altered; a read error may explain this. The chain carries TRBV5-4 and TRBJ2-5; 9 positions agree with TRBD1. The CDR3 covers 14 residues. Germline V gives CDR1 SGHNT, CDR2 YYREEE (reference sequence). Written as DNA, the CDR3 is TGTGCCAGCGGCCGACAGACAGGGGGGGAGACCCGGTACTTC. Protein product: CASGRQTGGETRYF.

For this clonotype: At one end the junction does not follow the germline gene, possibly because of a read error. The V call is TRBV7-9, the J call TRBJ2-1; D may be TRBD1 (5 bases). In germline, CDR1 is SEHNR, CDR2 FQNEAQ (reference sequence). This CDR3 region has 17 residues. The CDR3 bases are TGTGCCAGCAGACCAAGGGGTGGAGATGAGTCCTACAATGAGCAGTTATTC. Its translation is CASRPRGGDESYNEQLF. Looking up the rest from reference TRBV7-9 and TRBJ2-1 gives the full variable domain: DTGVSQNPRHKITKRGQNVTFRCDPISEHNRLYWYRQTLGQGPEFLTYFQNEAQLEKSRLLSDRFSAERPKGSFSTLEIQRTEQGDSAMYLCASRPRGGDESYNEQLFGPGTRLTVL.

This clonotype has just a few counts. The genes are TRBV29-1 and TRBJ2-7; 8 nucleotides align to TRBD1. This CDR3 comprises 14 residues. J lost 1 base, V lost 7 bases, and 9 bases had no gene match. The germline CDR1 and CDR2 sequences are SQVTM and ANQGSEA. Written as DNA, the CDR3 is TGCAGCGATCCCCAGGGGGCGCATTCCTACGAGCAGTACTTC. This codes for CSDPQGAHSYEQYF.

This clonotype came up many times. The rearrangement joins TRBV6-5 to TRBJ2-1, with D perhaps matching TRBD1 (6 bases). The CDR3 runs to 13 residues. Germline V gene lookup returns CDR1 MNHEY and CDR2 SVGAGI. V lost 6 bases, J lost 6 bases, and 12 bases lay in between. This chain's CDR3 is CASRQTGPNEQFF. DNA of the CDR3: TGTGCCAGCAGACAGACAGGACCCAATGAGCAGTTCTTC.

Worth noting for this clonotype: A much larger clone lies one base from this, so it may be a read error. V and J are TRBV6-1 and TRBJ2-7; D perhaps matches TRBD2 (5 bases). Trimming cost V 5 bases and J 0 bases, with 14 bases left between them. The CDR3 sequence is 15 residues long. Germline loops: CDR1 MNHNS, CDR2 SASEGT. CDR3 in amino acids: CASSPTIESSYEQYF. For the CDR3, the DNA is TGTGCCAGCAGTCCGACTATCGAGAGCTCCTACGAGCAGTACTTC.

As regards this clonotype: Its ends do not fully match the called genes, so a read error is possible. This chain connects TRBV28 to TRBJ1-5; D is unresolved. The CDR3 is made up of 12 amino acids. Germline CDR1 reads MDHEN; CDR2 reads SYDVKM. This CDR3 is CASILAGQPQHF. The CDR3 DNA reads TGTGCCAGCATTTTAGCCGGTCAGCCCCAGCATTTT.

With regard to this clonotype: This may be a read error, as it is one base from a much larger clone. The chain carries TRBV6-1 and TRBJ2-1; the D gene is possibly TRBD2 (5 bases). The CDR3 consists of 14 residues. Germline-derived CDR1 and CDR2 are MNHNS and SASEGT. V lost 6 bases and J lost 12, with 21 bases in between. The CDR3 sequence: CASSWERESSGQFF. CDR3 sequence (DNA): TGTGCCAGCAGCTGGGAGAGGGAGAGTTCAGGGCAGTTCTTC.

As for this clonotype: It may be a read error: a sequence one base away is much more abundant. V and J are TRBV11-2 and TRBJ2-2; 9 bases line up with TRBD1. The V gene's germline CDR1 is SGHAT and CDR2 FQNNGV. The CDR3 sequence is 13 residues long. CDR3 nucleotide sequence: TGTGCCACTCACAGGGGGCTTACCGGGGAGCGGTTTTTT. It encodes CATHRGLTGERFF.

Many counts were recorded for this clonotype. The chain uses TRBV12-3 or TRBV12-4 and TRBJ2-2; no firm D call. V was trimmed by 7 bases and J by 1 base, leaving 4 bases between them. The CDR3 length is 12 residues. CDR3 in amino acids: CASNMNTGELFF. DNA of the CDR3: TGTGCCAGCAATATGAACACCGGGGAGCTGTTTTTT.

As concerns this clonotype: This may be a read error, as it is one base from a much larger clone. This sequence joins TRBV12-3 or TRBV12-4 and TRBJ1-5; D may be TRBD1 (5 bases). The CDR3 extends over 13 amino acids. In DNA form, the CDR3 reads TGTGTCAGCAGTTTACGGGGGGTTCAGCCCCAGCATTTT. It encodes CVSSLRGVQPQHF.

Only one count was recorded for this clonotype. The junction departs from the called germline gene at one end, perhaps through a read error. The chain joins TRBV6-5 to TRBJ2-7; TRBD1 aligns across 9 bases. CDR1 and CDR2 (germline): MNHEY, SVGAGI. The CDR3 sequence is 13 residues long. CDR3 in amino acids: CASSVPQGAKQCF. CDR3 sequence (DNA): TGTGCCAGCAGTGTTCCACAGGGGGCAAAGCAGTGCTTC.

The chain joins TRBV30 to TRBJ2-2; unclear D gene. The germline CDR1 and CDR2 sequences are GTSNPN and SVGIG (reference sequence). V was clipped by 2 bases and J by 2 bases, with 15 bases between them. The CDR3 has 16 amino acids. The CDR3: CAWSHPVEDNTGELFF. The CDR3 DNA sequence: TGTGCCTGGAGTCACCCAGTAGAGGATAACACCGGGGAGCTGTTTTTT.

Turning to this clonotype: The CDR3 does not close with the conserved phenylalanine or tryptophan, likely indicating a read error. The CDR3 region is CASSLMQGAGGELFL. The DNA for the CDR3 is TGTGCCAGCAGCCTGATGCAGGGGGCCGGAGGGGAGCTGTTTCTT. V and J are TRBV11-2 and TRBJ2-2, with TRBD1 matching over 8 bases. This CDR3 region has 15 residues. Germline trimming cut 5 bases from V and 8 bases from J; bases unmatched to any gene: 10. Germline CDR1 and CDR2: SGHAT and FQNNGV.

This clonotype was recorded at least ten times. The V call is TRBV10-2, the J call TRBJ2-5; D unresolved. This CDR3 contains 13 residues. Germline V CDR1 and CDR2: WSHSY, SAAADI. The germline V and J ends were trimmed by 9 bases and 2 bases, with 13 bases remaining between them. CDR3 coding DNA: TGCGCCAGTCGTCAAGCATCGCAAGAGACCCAGTACTTC. Residues: CASRQASQETQYF.

The chain carries TRBV29-1 and TRBJ2-2, with 11 bases fitting TRBD2. The CDR3 totals 16 residues. Germline loops: CDR1 SQVTM, CDR2 ANQGSEA. The CDR3 loop is CRVKGLGLAAMGELFF. The CDR3 coding sequence is TGCAGAGTCAAGGGCCTGGGACTAGCGGCGATGGGGGAGCTGTTTTTT.

A remark on this clonotype: A much larger clone differs by one base, so this may be a read error. V and J are TRBV6-5 and TRBJ1-6, with D possibly being TRBD1 (6 bases). Germline V gives CDR1 MNHEY, CDR2 SVGAGI. The CDR3 is made up of 14 amino acids. The CDR3 sequence is CANSLTGFDSPLHF. The CDR3 bases are TGTGCCAACAGTTTAACAGGGTTTGATTCACCCCTCCACTTT.

As regards this clonotype: A read error may produce the germline difference seen at one junction end. The chain joins TRBV11-2 to TRBJ2-5; possibly TRBD2 for D (5 bases). The germline V gene has CDR1 SGHAT and CDR2 FQNNGV. There are 18 residues in the CDR3. The CDR3 spells CASSSAMLALGKKETQYF. CDR3 coding DNA: TGTGCCAGCAGCTCAGCGATGCTAGCCCTGGGAAAAAAAGAAACCCAGTACTTC.

V is TRBV28 and J is TRBJ2-5; TRBD1 matches at 8 bases. V shed 6 bases and J 6 bases; nucleotides not matched to a gene: 12. The CDR3 consists of 15 residues. The germline V gene encodes CDR1 MDHEN and CDR2 SYDVKM. CDR3 sequence: CASSLDRVEIKTQYF. The CDR3 DNA is TGTGCCAGCAGCCTGGACAGGGTCGAAATAAAGACCCAGTACTTC.

In this sample, this clonotype turned up a few times. J is TRBJ2-7 and V is TRBV6-5, with D uncertain. CDR1 and CDR2 from the germline V gene are MNHEY and SVGAGI. The CDR3 has 13 amino acids. The germline V and J ends were trimmed by 4 bases and 5 bases, with 12 bases remaining between them. The CDR3 coding sequence is TGTGCCAGCAGTTCTTATAGGGTTAACGAGCAGTACTTC. This encodes CASSSYRVNEQYF.

This clonotype was found once. This chain joins TRBV6-1 and TRBJ1-5; D is perhaps TRBD1 (6 bases). V dropped 10 bases and J dropped 0 bases, with 25 bases sitting between them. The germline V gene has CDR1 MNHNS and CDR2 SASEGT. The CDR3 is made up of 18 amino acids. The CDR3 DNA follows: TGTGCCAACAGCCGAACCCACAGGGCTCCTACTAGCAATCAGCCCCAGCATTTT. Residues: CANSRTHRAPTSNQPQHF.

In the case of this clonotype: A much more abundant neighbour one base away suggests this may be a read error. This chain uses TRBV6-1 with TRBJ2-7; 11 positions match TRBD2. Germline V gene data show CDR1 as MNHNS and CDR2 as SASEGT. Germline trimming cut 5 bases from V and 4 bases from J; bases unmatched to any gene: 10. The CDR3 consists of 16 residues. The CDR3 is CASSSQLAGEIYEQYF. The CDR3 DNA is TGTGCCAGCAGTAGCCAACTAGCGGGAGAAATATACGAGCAGTACTTC.

About this clonotype itself: A much larger clone differs by one base, so this may be a read error. The chain has TRBV14 and TRBJ2-6; tentative D call: TRBD2 (6 bases). There are 14 residues in the CDR3. In germline, CDR1 is SGHDN, CDR2 FVKESK. CDR3 coding DNA: TGTGACAGCAGCCAAGCGGGCGGGGTGTCCGTCCTGACTTTC. It translates to CDSSQAGGVSVLTF.

This chain connects TRBV5-8 to TRBJ2-5; possible D gene TRBD2, 6 bases. Between the trimmed V and J ends, which lost 0 bases and 4 bases, there was a span of 13 bases. The germline CDR1 and CDR2 sequences are SGHTS and YDEGEE. The length of the CDR3 is 15 residues. Written as DNA, the CDR3 is TGTGCCAGCAGCTTGGGGAGGGGTATGCGAGAGACCCAGTACTTC. It encodes CASSLGRGMRETQYF.

On this clonotype: The germline gene is not matched at one end of the junction; a read error may be the cause. This chain joins TRBV11-2 and TRBJ2-7; D gene uncertain. The germline V gene encodes CDR1 SGHAT and CDR2 FQNNGV. This CDR3 spans 13 amino acids. The CDR3 sequence is CASTVPSTYGQHF. The CDR3 coding sequence is TGTGCCAGTACCGTCCCGAGCACCTACGGGCAGCACTTC.

This clonotype was seen ten or more times. V gene TRBV12-3 or TRBV12-4 combines with J gene TRBJ1-4; D may be TRBD1 (5 bases). Trimming cost V 0 bases and J 5 bases, with 16 bases left between them. The CDR3 loop spans 17 amino acids. Here the CDR3 reads CASSLAIGQGGNEKLFF. CDR3 DNA: TGTGCCAGCAGTTTAGCGATTGGACAAGGAGGGAATGAAAAACTGTTTTTT.